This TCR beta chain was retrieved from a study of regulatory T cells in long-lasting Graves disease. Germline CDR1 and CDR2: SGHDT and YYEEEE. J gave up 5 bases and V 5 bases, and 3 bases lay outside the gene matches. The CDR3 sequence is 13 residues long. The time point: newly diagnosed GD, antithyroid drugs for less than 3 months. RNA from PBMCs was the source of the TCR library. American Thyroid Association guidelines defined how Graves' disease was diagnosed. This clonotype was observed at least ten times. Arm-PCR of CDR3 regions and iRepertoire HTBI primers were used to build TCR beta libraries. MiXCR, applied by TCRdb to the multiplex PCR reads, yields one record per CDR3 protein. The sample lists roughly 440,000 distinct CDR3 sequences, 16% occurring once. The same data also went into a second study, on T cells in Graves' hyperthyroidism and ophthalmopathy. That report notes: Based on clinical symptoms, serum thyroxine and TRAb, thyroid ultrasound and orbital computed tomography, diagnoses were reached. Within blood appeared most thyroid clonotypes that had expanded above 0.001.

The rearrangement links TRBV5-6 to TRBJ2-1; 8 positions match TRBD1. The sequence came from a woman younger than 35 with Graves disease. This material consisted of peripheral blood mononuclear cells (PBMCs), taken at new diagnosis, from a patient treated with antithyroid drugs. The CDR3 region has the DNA TGTGCCAGCAGGTGGACAGGGCACAATGAGCAGTTCTTC. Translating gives CASRWTGHNEQFF.